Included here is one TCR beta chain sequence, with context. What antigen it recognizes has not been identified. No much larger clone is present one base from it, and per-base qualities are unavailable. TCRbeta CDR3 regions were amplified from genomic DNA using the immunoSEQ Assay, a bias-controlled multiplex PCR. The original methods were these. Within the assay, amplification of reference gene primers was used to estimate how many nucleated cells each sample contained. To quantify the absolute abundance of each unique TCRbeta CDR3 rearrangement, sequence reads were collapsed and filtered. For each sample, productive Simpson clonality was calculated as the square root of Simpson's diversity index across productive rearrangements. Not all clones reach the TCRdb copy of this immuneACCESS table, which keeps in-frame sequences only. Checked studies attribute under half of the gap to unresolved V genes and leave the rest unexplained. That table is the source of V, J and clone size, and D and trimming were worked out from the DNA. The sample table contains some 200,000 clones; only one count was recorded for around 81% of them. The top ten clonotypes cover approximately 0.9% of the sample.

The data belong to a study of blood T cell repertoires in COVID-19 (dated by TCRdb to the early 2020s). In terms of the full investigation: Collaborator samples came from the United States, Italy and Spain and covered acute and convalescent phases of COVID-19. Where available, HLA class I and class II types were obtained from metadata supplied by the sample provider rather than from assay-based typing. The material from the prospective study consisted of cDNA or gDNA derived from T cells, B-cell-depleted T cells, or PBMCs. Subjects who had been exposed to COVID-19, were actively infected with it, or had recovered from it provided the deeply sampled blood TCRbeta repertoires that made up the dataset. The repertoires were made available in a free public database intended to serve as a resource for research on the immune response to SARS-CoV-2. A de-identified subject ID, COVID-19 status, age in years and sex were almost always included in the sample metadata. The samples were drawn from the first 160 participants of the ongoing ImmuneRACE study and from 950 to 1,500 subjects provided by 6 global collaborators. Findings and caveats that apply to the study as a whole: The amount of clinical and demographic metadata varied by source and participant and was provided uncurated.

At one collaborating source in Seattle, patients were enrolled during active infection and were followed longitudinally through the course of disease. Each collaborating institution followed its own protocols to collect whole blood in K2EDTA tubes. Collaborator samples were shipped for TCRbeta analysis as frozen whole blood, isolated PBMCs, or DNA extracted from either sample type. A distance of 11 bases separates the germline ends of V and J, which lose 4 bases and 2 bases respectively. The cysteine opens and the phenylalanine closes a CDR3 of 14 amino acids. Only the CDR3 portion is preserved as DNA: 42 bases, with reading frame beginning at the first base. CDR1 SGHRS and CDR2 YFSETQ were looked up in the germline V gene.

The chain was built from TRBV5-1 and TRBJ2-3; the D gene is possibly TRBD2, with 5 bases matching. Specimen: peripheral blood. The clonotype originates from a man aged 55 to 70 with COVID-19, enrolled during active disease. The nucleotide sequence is TGCGCCAGCAGCCCAGGTCGGGACACAGATACGCAGTATTTT. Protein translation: CASSPGRDTDTQYF.